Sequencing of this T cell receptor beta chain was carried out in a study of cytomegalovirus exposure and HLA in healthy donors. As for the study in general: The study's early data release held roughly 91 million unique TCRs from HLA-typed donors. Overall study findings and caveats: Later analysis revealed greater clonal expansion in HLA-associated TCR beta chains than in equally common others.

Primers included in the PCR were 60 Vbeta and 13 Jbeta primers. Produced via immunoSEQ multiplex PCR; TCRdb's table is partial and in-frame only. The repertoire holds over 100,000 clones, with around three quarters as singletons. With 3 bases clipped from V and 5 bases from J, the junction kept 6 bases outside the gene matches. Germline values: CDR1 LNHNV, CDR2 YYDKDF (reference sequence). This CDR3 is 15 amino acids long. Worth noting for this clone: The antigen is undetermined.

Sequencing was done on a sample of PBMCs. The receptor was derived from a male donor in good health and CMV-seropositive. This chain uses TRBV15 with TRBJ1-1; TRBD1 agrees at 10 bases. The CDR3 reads CATSRPRDRGTEAFF. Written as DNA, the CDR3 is TGTGCCACCAGCAGGCCCCGGGACAGGGGAACTGAAGCTTTCTTT.